These T cell receptor beta chains were read from a single sample in a study of T-cell memory formation after mild COVID-19. TCRdb analysed the 5' RACE reads with MiXCR anew, one entry per CDR3 protein. The sample contains roughly 610,000 distinct CDR3 sequences, roughly a sixth of which appear only once. The source material was PBMCs or a T cell subset sorted from them (not recorded which). These receptors all stem from an adult woman who had mild COVID-19 (a few samples of this study predate the infection). Cell type and time point are not known. Each CDR3 is given with its conserved first and last residue. D genes are given only for firm matches. Expanded clones get a size class; other rows say once, few or many, or leave the size out.

clone_size	v_call	d_call	j_call	cdr3_aa	cdr3_nt
NA	TRBV5-1	TRBD1	TRBJ1-2	CASSLWTGPSYGYTF	TGCGCCAGCAGCTTATGGACAGGGCCTAGCTATGGCTACACCTTC
NA	TRBV24-1	TRBD2	TRBJ2-3	CATSDPSGGRTDTQYF	TGTGCCACCAGTGATCCTTCGGGGGGAAGGACAGATACGCAGTATTTT
NA	TRBV6-5	TRBD1	TRBJ2-2	CASSYSTGLNTGELFF	TGTGCCAGCAGTTACTCGACAGGGCTAAACACCGGGGAGCTGTTTTTT
NA	TRBV5-1	TRBD2	TRBJ2-1	CASSLRSGINEQFF	TGCGCCAGCAGCTTGCGTAGCGGGATCAATGAGCAGTTCTTC
NA	TRBV20-1	NA	TRBJ1-2	CSATQGARGNGYTF	TGCAGTGCTACCCAAGGGGCGAGGGGAAATGGCTACACCTTC
NA	TRBV5-1	TRBD1	TRBJ2-5	CASSLNVQGVGETQYF	TGCGCCAGCAGCCTAAACGTACAGGGGGTCGGCGAGACCCAGTACTTC
NA	TRBV5-1	TRBD1	TRBJ1-2	CASSLPGQGHGYTF	TGCGCCAGCAGCTTGCCGGGACAGGGGCATGGCTACACCTTC
NA	TRBV4-1	NA	TRBJ2-7	CASSPGRASYEQYF	TGCGCCAGCAGCCCGGGCAGGGCTTCCTACGAGCAGTACTTC
few	TRBV7-9	TRBD2	TRBJ2-7	CASSSGTGTRGEQYF	TGTGCCAGCAGCTCCGGGACGGGAACGCGGGGGGAGCAGTACTTC
few	TRBV11-1	NA	TRBJ2-1	CASSEPNLRAYNEQFF	TGTGCCAGCAGCGAGCCTAATCTGCGGGCCTACAATGAGCAGTTCTTC
few	TRBV20-1	TRBD2	TRBJ2-1	CSAMDPRLAGIPEQFF	TGCAGTGCCATGGACCCCCGACTAGCGGGAATACCTGAGCAGTTCTTC
NA	TRBV19	NA	TRBJ1-5	CASTGTVYSNQPQHF	TGTGCCAGTACCGGAACCGTATATAGCAATCAGCCCCAGCATTTT
NA	TRBV7-2	NA	TRBJ1-4	CASSPRVGVNEKLFF	TGTGCCAGCAGCCCTCGGGTGGGGGTGAATGAAAAACTGTTTTTT
NA	TRBV15	NA	TRBJ2-3	CATSRDLGGDTQYF	TGTGCCACCAGCAGAGATCTTGGGGGAGATACGCAGTATTTT
few	TRBV12-3/TRBV12-4	NA	TRBJ2-3	CASRGGPSTDTQYF	TGTGCCAGCAGGGGAGGACCGAGCACAGATACGCAGTATTTT
NA	TRBV11-2	TRBD2	TRBJ2-5	CASRTSGRALSETQYF	TGTGCCAGTAGGACTAGCGGGAGGGCCTTGTCAGAGACCCAGTACTTC
few	TRBV5-1	TRBD1	TRBJ1-2	CASSLGDRVVDSYGYTF	TGCGCCAGCAGCTTGGGGGACAGGGTGGTGGATTCCTATGGCTACACCTTC
NA	TRBV20-1	TRBD1	TRBJ2-3	CSASGQGVRMDTQYF	TGCAGTGCTAGCGGACAGGGGGTTAGGATGGATACGCAGTATTTT
few	TRBV9	NA	TRBJ1-3	CASTGVTGNTIYF	TGTGCCAGCACCGGGGTGACTGGAAACACCATATATTTT
NA	TRBV24-1	TRBD2	TRBJ2-1	CATSPPPGLAGATYNEQFF	TGTGCCACCAGTCCCCCCCCGGGACTAGCGGGAGCAACCTACAATGAGCAGTTCTTC
few	TRBV7-9	TRBD1	TRBJ1-4	CASARTGTNEKLFF	TGTGCCAGCGCCCGGACAGGGACTAATGAAAAACTGTTTTTT
few	TRBV29-1	TRBD2	TRBJ2-7	CSVLGEGHEQYF	TGCAGCGTCTTGGGGGAGGGCCACGAGCAGTACTTC
few	TRBV20-1	NA	TRBJ2-3	CSARDGRLGPGTDTQYF	TGCAGTGCTAGAGATGGTAGGCTAGGGCCGGGCACAGATACGCAGTATTTT
NA	TRBV20-1	TRBD1	TRBJ1-2	CSARLTGQGFNGYTF	TGCAGTGCTAGACTTACGGGACAGGGGTTTAATGGCTACACCTTC
few	TRBV7-2	TRBD1	TRBJ2-7	CASSFTQGAVGYEQYF	TGTGCCAGCAGCTTTACACAGGGGGCGGTCGGCTACGAGCAGTACTTC
few	TRBV7-2	TRBD2	TRBJ2-3	CASSLASLATDTQYF	TGTGCCAGCAGCTTAGCCTCACTAGCGACAGATACGCAGTATTTT
NA	TRBV6-5	NA	TRBJ2-1	CASSPRGYVLNEQFF	TGTGCCAGCAGTCCCAGGGGATACGTGTTAAATGAGCAGTTCTTC
few	TRBV7-2	NA	TRBJ2-2	CASRSTGSGELFF	TGTGCCAGCAGGTCGACAGGTTCCGGGGAGCTGTTTTTT
many	TRBV4-3	NA	TRBJ2-5	CASSQEPSKETQYF	TGCGCCAGCAGCCAAGAGCCTTCTAAAGAGACCCAGTACTTC
NA	TRBV7-9	TRBD2	TRBJ2-7	CASSPPSGGTIYEQYF	TGTGCCAGCAGCCCTCCTAGCGGGGGGACGATATACGAGCAGTACTTC
NA	TRBV6-1	NA	TRBJ2-7	CASSDGEPYEQYF	TGTGCCAGCAGTGATGGGGAACCCTACGAGCAGTACTTC
NA	TRBV5-1	NA	TRBJ1-2	CASSLGPGTQYGYTF	TGCGCCAGCAGCTTGGGTCCCGGGACACAATATGGCTACACCTTC
once	TRBV12-3/TRBV12-4	NA	TRBJ2-1	CASSLAGTPYNEQFF	TGTGCCAGCAGTTTAGCGGGTACCCCCTACAATGAGCAGTTCTTC
many	TRBV7-2	NA	TRBJ2-7	CASSFGEAYEQYF	TGTGCCAGCAGCTTCGGTGAGGCCTACGAGCAGTACTTC
NA	TRBV7-2	TRBD2	TRBJ2-5	CASSYGLAGSLETQYF	TGTGCCAGCAGCTACGGACTAGCGGGGTCCCTTGAGACCCAGTACTTC
many	TRBV5-1	TRBD1	TRBJ2-1	CASSLGAGGSEQFF	TGCGCCAGCAGCCTGGGGGCAGGGGGCAGCGAGCAGTTCTTC
NA	TRBV7-6	TRBD2	TRBJ2-1	CASSLGTRGNHEQFF	TGTGCCAGCAGCTTAGGGACTAGAGGGAACCATGAGCAGTTCTTC
NA	TRBV24-1	TRBD1	TRBJ1-2	CATSDFPGGDDGYTF	TGTGCCACCAGTGATTTTCCAGGGGGCGATGATGGCTACACCTTC
NA	TRBV6-2/TRBV6-3	TRBD1	TRBJ1-5	CASSIGQGWGNQPQHF	TGTGCCAGCAGTATCGGACAGGGATGGGGCAATCAGCCCCAGCATTTT
few	TRBV9	TRBD2	TRBJ2-5	CASSVQSGSGETQYF	TGTGCCAGCAGCGTCCAGAGCGGGAGCGGTGAGACCCAGTACTTC
NA	TRBV20-1	NA	TRBJ2-5	CSARDVSSPRDLQETQYF	TGCAGTGCTAGAGATGTTTCGAGCCCCCGGGATTTACAAGAGACCCAGTACTTC
many	TRBV3-1	NA	TRBJ2-7	CASSPRLVLYYEQYF	TGTGCCAGCAGCCCGCGACTAGTACTATACTACGAGCAGTACTTC